This TCR beta chain stems from a study of cytomegalovirus exposure and HLA in healthy donors. Researchers ran the PCR with 60 Vbeta and 13 Jbeta primers. Profiled with immunoSEQ multiplex PCR; TCRdb holds only in-frame clones, not every one. The data hold some 120,000 clones, with 75% to 80% observed a single time. The specimen sequenced was PBMCs. This receptor was identified in a woman in her thirties or forties in good health and CMV-seronegative.

This chain's CDR3 is CSVRRTVHNEKLFF. The CDR3 nucleotides read TGCAGCGTAAGGAGGACAGTACACAATGAAAAACTGTTTTTT. The rearrangement uses TRBV29-1 and TRBJ1-4; perhaps TRBD1 as D (6 bases). CDR1 and CDR2 from the germline V gene are SQVTM and ANQGSEA. The CDR3 consists of 14 residues. The V and J ends lost 6 bases and 5 bases respectively, with 16 bases between them.